This T cell receptor beta chain was sequenced for a study of radiation and T cells in renal cell carcinoma (dated by TCRdb to the early 2020s). Notes on the research overall: In total, 50 to 60 samples underwent TCR beta sequencing: around 25 tumors plus 27 peripheral blood samples. The final blood draw was performed at 4 weeks after radiation, at the same time as nephrectomy. A total of roughly 3,900,000 unique CDR3 nucleotide sequences, encoding more than 2 million unique CDR3 amino acid sequences, were found across all 50 or so samples. What the research found in general, with its limitations: Tracking of blood repertoire dynamics stopped at less than five weeks after treatment, with no follow-up past that point. Because pretreatment tumor biopsies were not available, the study could not determine whether clonotypes were already present within the tumor at baseline. With a single-armed trial design, the study had no way to address how radiation dose or scheduling affects the TCR repertoire. In blood, the top tumor clonotypes increased from baseline to 2 weeks after radiation and then shrank by 4 weeks, which suggests a temporary expansion of tumor-resident clones.

TCR beta libraries were generated from genomic DNA with the immunoSEQ kit, following the manufacturer's recommendations. Library preparation used a first multiplex PCR with proprietary primers, then a second PCR adding unique barcodes, with bead cleanups after each round. Each sample batch included a kit-provided positive control reaction and a negative control reaction. The final libraries were assessed on an Agilent 4200 TapeStation D1000 ScreenTape, pooled by volume, and quantified by qPCR. Sequencing was performed on an Illumina NextSeq500 with a MidOutput 150-cycle cartridge, and 156 Read1 and 15 Index1 cycles were run with kit custom primers. The pooled library was loaded at around 1.1 pM with a roughly 20% PhiX control spike-in. The authors' pipeline ran thus. Vendor-processed data were analyzed in R, with a clonotype defined as all T cells sharing the same CDR3 nucleotide sequence. For clone abundance analyses, frequencies were normalized to the 10,000 most abundant clones in each sample. Before analysis, public T cell clones were removed, and these numbered fewer than five per sample on average. Tumor-enriched clonotypes and baseline blood-enriched clonotypes were defined as those with an abundance difference of at least 32-fold between compartments. A beta-binomial differential abundance model was used to identify clonotypes that were expanded or contracted between blood time points. Similarity between tumor and blood repertoires was quantified using the Baroni-Urbani and Buser coefficient, and groups were compared with two-tailed Wilcoxon tests in R. TCRdb's version of the immuneACCESS table is confined to in-frame rearrangements and falls short of the full clone set. An unresolved V gene accounts for under half of the shortfall where checked; the remainder is of unknown origin. Clone size and V and J calls were adopted from that table, with D and trimming inferred from the DNA. This sample holds about 77,000 clones; around 78% were observed only once. Under 2.5% of the sample rests with the top ten.

For this clone: No antigen is known for it. There are no base qualities to consult, and no much larger clone falls within one base.

This specimen's time point label, interpreted: blood 4 weeks post-SBRT, at nephrectomy. According to the study, the label for this sample's treatment or condition signals: 15 Gy SBRT to primary tumor, nephrectomy 4 weeks later. The samples were drawn from a clinical trial, where primary renal cell carcinomas were treated with 15 Gy of stereotactic body radiation therapy and then removed by nephrectomy 4 weeks afterward. To follow tumor-enriched clonotypes, peripheral blood was collected serially from radiation-treated patients at baseline and again at 2 weeks and 4 weeks after SBRT. All patients had renal cell carcinoma with clear cell pathology. The QIAamp DNA Blood Mini Kit (Qiagen) was used to prepare genomic DNA for TCR sequencing. The analyses included only samples that passed all quality control checks. CDR1 and CDR2, per the germline V gene, are SGDLS and YYNGEE. The CDR3 contains 16 residues, cysteine and phenylalanine counted. Only CDR3 DNA remains: 48 bases, in frame from the first base. V was cut back by 3 bases and J by 0 bases, leaving a gap of 13 bases between them.

Sequenced here: blood, sampled from a patient whose treatment included radiotherapy and nephrectomy. The chain joins TRBV9 to TRBJ1-3, and the D gene may be TRBD1, 6 bases matching. The TCR comes from a woman aged 55-69 years with renal cell carcinoma. The sequenced DNA: TGTGCCAGCAGCGGATCGACAGGCCTCTCTGGAAACACCATATATTTT. The translation is CASSGSTGLSGNTIYF.